A selection of T cell receptor beta chains follows, all from one sample in a study of cytomegalovirus exposure and HLA in healthy donors. Sequencing used immunoSEQ multiplex PCR; TCRdb keeps in-frame clones, though not all of them. Here the sample spans about 88,000 clones, 96% being singletons. The sample taken for sequencing was PBMCs. These receptor sequences come from a man aged 18 to 29 in good health and CMV-seronegative. CDR3s include the opening cysteine and the closing phenylalanine or tryptophan. The D gene is left open where the match is weak. Clone size is shown for a subset of rows, as once, few, many or a class of expanded clone.

size: .
J: TRBJ2-4
D: TRBD2
V: TRBV28
CDR3: CASRKDSGRAYQVAKNIQYF
DNA: TGTGCCAGCAGAAAAGATAGCGGGAGGGCCTACCAAGTAGCCAAAAACATTCAGTACTTC

size: .
J: TRBJ1-2
D: .
V: TRBV7-2
CDR3: CASSVTGPYGYTF
DNA: TGTGCCAGCAGCGTAACAGGGCCCTATGGCTACACCTTC

size: .
J: TRBJ1-5
D: .
V: TRBV7-9
CDR3: CASSLGGTGQPQHF
DNA: TGTGCCAGCAGCTTAGGAGGAACAGGACAGCCCCAGCATTTT

size: .
J: TRBJ2-3
D: .
V: TRBV5-1
CDR3: CASSFGRGDADTQYF
DNA: TGCGCCAGCAGCTTTGGCAGGGGTGACGCAGATACGCAGTATTTT

size: .
J: TRBJ1-4
D: TRBD1
V: TRBV29-1
CDR3: CSASGQGDEKLFF
DNA: TGCAGCGCCTCCGGACAGGGAGACGAAAAACTGTTTTTT

size: few
J: TRBJ2-1
D: TRBD2
V: TRBV5-4
CDR3: CASSLEIGGRTVEQFF
DNA: TGTGCCAGCAGCTTGGAGATAGGCGGGAGAACGGTAGAGCAGTTCTTC

size: .
J: TRBJ1-5
D: .
V: TRBV7-8
CDR3: CASSLVGGQPQHF
DNA: TGTGCCAGCAGCTTAGTGGGGGGGCAGCCCCAGCATTTT

size: .
J: TRBJ2-5
D: TRBD1
V: TRBV19
CDR3: CASSMRDRGEEETQYF
DNA: TGTGCCAGTAGTATGCGGGACAGGGGGGAGGAAGAGACCCAGTACTTC

size: .
J: TRBJ1-2
D: TRBD1
V: TRBV30
CDR3: CAWDIDRGSDGYTF
DNA: TGTGCCTGGGACATCGACAGGGGGAGTGATGGCTACACCTTC

size: .
J: TRBJ1-2
D: .
V: TRBV5-1
CDR3: CASSPDGSVGQDYGYTF
DNA: TGCGCCAGCAGCCCGGACGGTAGTGTGGGGCAGGACTATGGCTACACCTTC

size: .
J: TRBJ2-1
D: TRBD2
V: TRBV27
CDR3: CAIGTSSYNEQFF
DNA: TGTGCCATCGGGACTAGCTCCTACAATGAGCAGTTCTTC

size: .
J: TRBJ2-3
D: TRBD2
V: TRBV28
CDR3: CASSLGLAGGRTDTQYF
DNA: TGTGCCAGCAGTCTAGGACTAGCGGGAGGCCGCACAGATACGCAGTATTTT

size: .
J: TRBJ2-6
D: .
V: TRBV5-6
CDR3: CASSLSGHISGANVLTF
DNA: TGTGCCAGCAGCTTGTCCGGACACATCTCTGGGGCCAACGTCCTGACTTTC

size: .
J: TRBJ2-1
D: .
V: TRBV11-3
CDR3: CASSLARGRNEQFF
DNA: TGTGCCAGCAGCCTCGCGAGAGGAAGGAATGAGCAGTTCTTC

size: once
J: TRBJ2-1
D: .
V: TRBV9
CDR3: CASSVGGGDNEQFF
DNA: TGTGCCAGCAGCGTAGGTGGAGGGGACAATGAGCAGTTCTTC

size: .
J: TRBJ2-7
D: TRBD2
V: TRBV4-1
CDR3: CASSHLAGDYEQYF
DNA: TGCGCCAGCAGCCACTTAGCGGGAGACTACGAGCAGTACTTC

size: once
J: TRBJ1-4
D: .
V: TRBV13
CDR3: CASSQWDTSEKLFF
DNA: TGTGCCAGCAGCCAATGGGACACCAGTGAAAAACTGTTTTTT

size: .
J: TRBJ2-2
D: TRBD2
V: TRBV7-7
CDR3: CASSPGTSGRTGELFF
DNA: TGTGCTAGCAGTCCTGGGACTAGCGGTCGTACCGGGGAGCTGTTTTTT

size: .
J: TRBJ2-5
D: .
V: TRBV7-8
CDR3: CASSLALGGETQYF
DNA: TGTGCCAGCAGCTTGGCCCTCGGGGGTGAGACCCAGTACTTC

size: .
J: TRBJ2-5
D: .
V: TRBV2
CDR3: CASSVKETQYF
DNA: TGTGCCAGCAGTGTCAAAGAGACCCAGTACTTC

size: once
J: TRBJ2-2
D: TRBD2
V: TRBV10-3
CDR3: CAISGGTSGTGELFF
DNA: TGTGCCATCAGTGGGGGGACTAGCGGCACCGGGGAGCTGTTTTTT

size: .
J: TRBJ2-1
D: .
V: TRBV27
CDR3: CASSLSGFNRRWRSYNEQFF
DNA: TGTGCCAGCAGTTTATCCGGGTTCAACCGAAGGTGGCGGTCCTACAATGAGCAGTTCTTC

size: .
J: TRBJ1-3
D: .
V: TRBV11-3
CDR3: CASSSDSRTGNTIYF
DNA: TGTGCCAGCAGCTCGGACAGCAGGACTGGAAACACCATATATTTT

size: .
J: TRBJ2-3
D: .
V: TRBV27
CDR3: CASSPIGSTDTQYF
DNA: TGTGCCAGCAGTCCAATCGGTAGCACAGATACGCAGTATTTT

size: .
J: TRBJ1-5
D: .
V: TRBV19
CDR3: CASSLLQVEQPQHF
DNA: TGTGCCAGTAGTCTTTTACAGGTTGAACAGCCCCAGCATTTT

size: .
J: TRBJ2-7
D: TRBD2
V: TRBV6-4
CDR3: CATPGGRAGDEQYF
DNA: TGTGCCACCCCGGGGGGGAGGGCAGGCGACGAGCAGTACTTC

size: .
J: TRBJ1-4
D: .
V: TRBV6-5
CDR3: CASTKQGNEKLFF
DNA: TGTGCCAGCACCAAACAGGGAAATGAAAAACTGTTTTTT

size: .
J: TRBJ1-2
D: TRBD1
V: TRBV10-3
CDR3: CAISAPDRGAMGGYTF
DNA: TGTGCCATCAGTGCCCCTGACAGGGGGGCGATGGGTGGCTACACCTTC

size: .
J: TRBJ2-2
D: TRBD1
V: TRBV6-1
CDR3: CASSEAILFGTGLNTGELFF
DNA: TGTGCCAGCAGTGAGGCTATTTTATTCGGGACAGGGCTAAACACCGGGGAGCTGTTTTTT

size: few
J: TRBJ1-3
D: .
V: TRBV18
CDR3: CASSPGTGGNTIYF
DNA: TGTGCCAGCTCACCGGGCACCGGCGGGAACACCATATATTTT

size: .
J: TRBJ2-1
D: TRBD2
V: TRBV14
CDR3: CASSQDGRTSGTRSSYNEQFF
DNA: TGTGCCAGCAGCCAAGACGGTCGGACTAGCGGGACCAGGAGCTCCTACAATGAGCAGTTCTTC

size: .
J: TRBJ2-1
D: TRBD2
V: TRBV5-6
CDR3: CASISSGRAGNEQFF
DNA: TGTGCCAGCATCTCTAGCGGGAGAGCGGGAAATGAGCAGTTCTTC

size: .
J: TRBJ1-2
D: .
V: TRBV5-4
CDR3: CASSLGPGAAVYGYTF
DNA: TGTGCCAGCAGCCTGGGCCCTGGGGCGGCGGTTTATGGCTACACCTTC

size: .
J: TRBJ2-3
D: .
V: TRBV7-3
CDR3: CASSPSPGISTDTQYF
DNA: TGTGCCAGCAGCCCGAGCCCAGGGATTAGCACAGATACGCAGTATTTT

size: .
J: TRBJ1-5
D: .
V: TRBV5-6
CDR3: CASSLAGGSNQPQHF
DNA: TGTGCCAGCAGCTTGGCGGGGGGTAGCAATCAGCCCCAGCATTTT

size: .
J: TRBJ2-1
D: TRBD2
V: TRBV5-1
CDR3: CASSLASGRSHEQFF
DNA: TGCGCCAGCAGCTTGGCTAGCGGGAGGTCCCATGAGCAGTTCTTC

size: .
J: TRBJ1-2
D: TRBD1
V: TRBV9
CDR3: CASMTGGNYGYTF
DNA: TGTGCCAGCATGACAGGGGGTAACTATGGCTACACCTTC

size: .
J: TRBJ2-3
D: .
V: TRBV30
CDR3: CAWSRAGYDTQYF
DNA: TGTGCCTGGAGCCGGGCGGGTTATGATACGCAGTATTTT

size: .
J: TRBJ2-3
D: .
V: TRBV29-1
CDR3: CSVEVGWTEVTDTQYF
DNA: TGCAGCGTTGAGGTAGGATGGACAGAAGTAACAGATACGCAGTATTTT

size: .
J: TRBJ2-1
D: .
V: TRBV5-1
CDR3: CASSQPGGPYNEQFF
DNA: TGCGCCAGCAGTCAACCCGGCGGGCCCTACAATGAGCAGTTCTTC

size: .
J: TRBJ1-1
D: .
V: TRBV6-6
CDR3: CASSPYLPGEAFF
DNA: TGTGCCAGCAGCCCATATTTGCCCGGTGAAGCTTTCTTT

size: .
J: TRBJ2-1
D: .
V: TRBV10-1
CDR3: CASSESGLSNEQFF
DNA: TGCGCCAGCAGTGAGTCTGGACTATCGAATGAGCAGTTCTTC

size: once
J: TRBJ1-4
D: .
V: TRBV6-1
CDR3: CASSERTASNEKLFF
DNA: TGTGCCAGCAGTGAAAGGACAGCATCTAATGAAAAACTGTTTTTT

size: once
J: TRBJ2-3
D: TRBD2
V: TRBV6-1
CDR3: CASSELGGSGADTQYF
DNA: TGTGCCAGCAGTGAACTCGGCGGGAGCGGTGCAGATACGCAGTATTTT

size: .
J: TRBJ1-3
D: .
V: TRBV2
CDR3: CASSAIGRGEGNTIYF
DNA: TGTGCCAGCAGTGCTATCGGGAGGGGAGAAGGAAACACCATATATTTT

size: .
J: TRBJ1-1
D: .
V: TRBV27
CDR3: CASYAAPGGGTEAFF
DNA: TGTGCCAGCTATGCGGCCCCCGGGGGGGGAACTGAAGCTTTCTTT

size: .
J: TRBJ1-3
D: .
V: TRBV6-1
CDR3: CASSDEGSSGNTIYF
DNA: TGTGCCAGCAGTGATGAGGGTTCATCCGGAAACACCATATATTTT

size: .
J: TRBJ2-7
D: TRBD1
V: TRBV28
CDR3: CASRWDSSYEQYF
DNA: TGTGCCAGCAGATGGGACAGCTCCTACGAGCAGTACTTC

size: .
J: TRBJ1-1
D: .
V: TRBV6-5
CDR3: CATSPGGTEAFF
DNA: TGTGCCACCTCCCCCGGGGGAACTGAAGCTTTCTTT

size: .
J: TRBJ2-7
D: TRBD1
V: TRBV6-5
CDR3: CASSKPGQGRYEQYF
DNA: TGTGCCAGCAGCAAACCGGGACAGGGCCGCTACGAGCAGTACTTC

size: .
J: TRBJ1-1
D: .
V: TRBV19
CDR3: CASSPLWEGSTEAFF
DNA: TGTGCCAGTAGTCCCCTTTGGGAGGGCAGCACTGAAGCTTTCTTT

size: .
J: TRBJ2-1
D: TRBD2
V: TRBV29-1
CDR3: CSVGTSGRGTYNEQFF
DNA: TGCAGCGTCGGGACTAGCGGGAGGGGAACTTACAATGAGCAGTTCTTC

size: .
J: TRBJ2-5
D: TRBD2
V: TRBV9
CDR3: CASSVGVAGGPNSGETQYF
DNA: TGTGCCAGCAGCGTAGGGGTTGCGGGAGGGCCGAATAGCGGAGAGACCCAGTACTTC

size: .
J: TRBJ1-1
D: TRBD1
V: TRBV12-5
CDR3: CASGLTWTGGSPEAFF
DNA: TGTGCTAGTGGTTTGACGTGGACAGGGGGCAGCCCTGAAGCTTTCTTT

size: .
J: TRBJ1-1
D: .
V: TRBV5-4
CDR3: CASSPQGLNTEAFF
DNA: TGTGCCAGCAGCCCGCAGGGGCTGAACACTGAAGCTTTCTTT

size: .
J: TRBJ1-5
D: .
V: TRBV19
CDR3: CASRTRLNQPQHF
DNA: TGTGCCAGTAGAACGCGGCTCAATCAGCCCCAGCATTTT

size: .
J: TRBJ2-1
D: TRBD2
V: TRBV6-6
CDR3: CASRGLAGSYEQFF
DNA: TGTGCCAGCAGGGGACTAGCGGGATCCTATGAGCAGTTCTTC

size: .
J: TRBJ1-2
D: TRBD1
V: TRBV5-6
CDR3: CASSPGQGAKNYGYTF
DNA: TGTGCCAGCAGCCCGGGACAGGGGGCCAAAAACTATGGCTACACCTTC

size: .
J: TRBJ2-1
D: .
V: TRBV9
CDR3: CASSVAPSRSYNEQFF
DNA: TGTGCCAGCAGCGTAGCTCCGTCGAGGTCCTACAATGAGCAGTTCTTC

size: .
J: TRBJ1-5
D: .
V: TRBV4-1
CDR3: CASSLQWSNQPQHF
DNA: TGCGCCAGCAGCCTACAGTGGAGCAATCAGCCCCAGCATTTT